A selection of T cell receptor beta chains follows, all from one sample in a study of monozygotic twins with cystic fibrosis. TCRdb keeps only in-frame clones here, not all; method: immunoSEQ multiplex PCR. The sample lists about 36,000 clones; around nine tenths were seen once. Sequencing was carried out using blood. The source of these receptors is a boy aged 2-9 years with cystic fibrosis. CDR3s include the opening cysteine and the closing phenylalanine or tryptophan. The order of the fields is V gene, D gene, J gene, clone size, CDR3 protein, CDR3 DNA. D genes are given only for firm matches. Not all rows give a size; the values are once, few, many and, for expanded clones, a class.

V: TRBV6-1; D: -; J: TRBJ1-1; size: -; CDR3: CASSEAGPELEAFF; DNA: TGTGCCAGCAGTGAAGCGGGGCCTGAACTTGAAGCTTTCTTT
V: TRBV4-1; D: TRBD2; J: TRBJ2-3; size: -; CDR3: CASSQEKGGLADTDTQYF; DNA: TGCGCCAGCAGCCAAGAAAAGGGCGGACTAGCGGATACAGATACGCAGTATTTT
V: TRBV2; D: -; J: TRBJ1-3; size: -; CDR3: CASSDSLDYGEDSGNTIYF; DNA: TGTGCCAGCAGTGACTCCTTGGATTATGGAGAGGACTCTGGAAACACCATATATTTT
V: TRBV5-4; D: -; J: TRBJ2-7; size: -; CDR3: CASSLGDRSYEQYF; DNA: TGTGCCAGCAGCTTGGGAGACAGGTCCTACGAGCAGTACTTC
V: TRBV6-5; D: TRBD1; J: TRBJ1-1; size: few; CDR3: CASSRGQGNTEAFF; DNA: TGTGCCAGCAGCAGGGGGCAGGGGAACACTGAAGCTTTCTTT
V: TRBV5-1; D: TRBD2; J: TRBJ2-1; size: -; CDR3: CASSPGASGGWNEQFF; DNA: TGCGCCAGCAGCCCGGGAGCTAGCGGGGGGTGGAATGAGCAGTTCTTC
V: TRBV19; D: -; J: TRBJ1-6; size: once; CDR3: CASSIAGTRSSYNSPLHF; DNA: TGTGCCAGTAGTATAGCGGGCACCCGGAGCTCCTATAATTCACCCCTCCACTTT
V: TRBV7-9; D: -; J: TRBJ2-7; size: -; CDR3: CASSSPSGFWHF; DNA: TGTGCCAGCAGCTCCCCCTCGGGGTTTTGGCACTTC
V: TRBV19; D: TRBD1; J: TRBJ2-1; size: -; CDR3: CASSATTGTAHYNEQFF; DNA: TGTGCCAGTAGTGCCACGACCGGGACAGCCCATTACAATGAGCAGTTCTTC
V: TRBV15; D: -; J: TRBJ1-1; size: -; CDR3: CATSRGHLQEAFF; DNA: TGTGCCACCAGCAGAGGACACCTTCAAGAAGCTTTCTTT
V: TRBV5-1; D: TRBD1; J: TRBJ1-2; size: -; CDR3: CASSPTIDRVDSGYTF; DNA: TGCGCCAGCAGCCCGACTATTGACAGGGTTGATAGTGGCTACACCTTC
V: TRBV5-3; D: TRBD2; J: TRBJ2-3; size: -; CDR3: CARSHPTKRGPPTDTQYF; DNA: TGTGCCAGAAGCCACCCGACTAAGCGGGGGCCCCCCACAGATACGCAGTATTTT
V: TRBV7-9; D: -; J: TRBJ2-1; size: -; CDR3: CASSLEVNEQFF; DNA: TGTGCCAGCAGCTTAGAGGTGAATGAGCAGTTCTTC
V: TRBV12-5; D: TRBD2; J: TRBJ2-3; size: -; CDR3: CASGSGLASDTQYF; DNA: TGTGCTAGTGGTTCGGGACTAGCCTCAGATACGCAGTATTTT
V: TRBV27; D: -; J: TRBJ1-2; size: -; CDR3: CASSLQGRGIYGYTF; DNA: TGTGCCAGCAGTCTTCAGGGGAGGGGAATCTATGGCTACACCTTC
V: TRBV5-1; D: -; J: TRBJ1-4; size: -; CDR3: CASSPDIEERKLFF; DNA: TGCGCCAGCAGCCCGGACATTGAGGAGAGAAAACTGTTTTTT
V: TRBV5-6; D: -; J: TRBJ1-2; size: -; CDR3: CASSLGVGYTF; DNA: TGTGCCAGCAGCTTGGGGGTCGGCTACACCTTC
V: TRBV5-6; D: TRBD1; J: TRBJ1-1; size: -; CDR3: CASSGQTGASTEAFF; DNA: TGTGCCAGCAGCGGCCAGACAGGGGCAAGCACTGAAGCTTTCTTT
V: TRBV4-1; D: -; J: TRBJ2-7; size: -; CDR3: CASSQARDAAYEQYF; DNA: TGCGCCAGCAGCCAAGCCCGGGACGCCGCCTACGAGCAGTACTTC
V: TRBV25-1; D: -; J: TRBJ1-1; size: few; CDR3: CASSEDPEAFF; DNA: TGTGCCAGCAGTGAAGACCCTGAAGCTTTCTTT
V: TRBV4-1; D: -; J: TRBJ2-3; size: -; CDR3: CASSQDHKGYADTQYF; DNA: TGCGCCAGCAGCCAAGATCATAAAGGGTACGCAGATACGCAGTATTTT
V: TRBV6-6; D: -; J: TRBJ2-7; size: -; CDR3: CASSQPRGYEQYF; DNA: TGTGCCAGCAGTCAACCCAGGGGATACGAGCAGTACTTC
V: TRBV4-2; D: TRBD1; J: TRBJ2-7; size: -; CDR3: CASSRDRGPSYEQYF; DNA: TGTGCCAGCAGCCGGGACAGGGGGCCTTCCTACGAGCAGTACTTC
V: TRBV7-9; D: -; J: TRBJ1-1; size: -; CDR3: CAIPAQGAPEGEAFF; DNA: TGTGCCATCCCTGCCCAGGGCGCCCCGGAGGGGGAAGCTTTCTTT
V: TRBV7-2; D: -; J: TRBJ1-1; size: -; CDR3: CASSLRWGFRTEAFF; DNA: TGTGCCAGCAGCTTACGTTGGGGTTTCCGCACTGAAGCTTTCTTT
V: TRBV6-1; D: -; J: TRBJ1-5; size: -; CDR3: CASVRDSNQPQHF; DNA: TGTGCCAGCGTCCGGGACAGCAATCAGCCCCAGCATTTT
V: TRBV11-2; D: -; J: TRBJ1-1; size: -; CDR3: CASSLTDDDTEAFF; DNA: TGTGCCAGCAGCTTGACCGATGACGACACTGAAGCTTTCTTT
V: TRBV5-1; D: -; J: TRBJ1-1; size: -; CDR3: CASRSDRPETEAFF; DNA: TGCGCCAGCAGATCTGACAGGCCGGAGACTGAAGCTTTCTTT
V: TRBV15; D: -; J: TRBJ1-1; size: -; CDR3: CATSGGISEEAFF; DNA: TGTGCCACCAGCGGAGGGATATCTGAGGAAGCTTTCTTT
V: TRBV13; D: TRBD1; J: TRBJ1-2; size: -; CDR3: CASSRDSSYGYTF; DNA: TGTGCCAGCTCCCGGGACAGCTCCTATGGCTACACCTTC
V: TRBV4-3; D: -; J: TRBJ1-2; size: -; CDR3: CASSQDPGTVSLYGYTF; DNA: TGCGCCAGCAGCCAAGACCCCGGCACAGTCTCACTATATGGCTACACCTTC
V: TRBV27; D: TRBD1; J: TRBJ1-2; size: -; CDR3: CASSTTGQGQGYGYTF; DNA: TGTGCCAGCAGTACAACTGGACAGGGCCAGGGCTATGGCTACACCTTC
V: TRBV13; D: -; J: TRBJ2-6; size: -; CDR3: CASSPRTKGGGANVLTF; DNA: TGTGCCAGCAGCCCCCGGACGAAGGGGGGCGGGGCCAACGTCCTGACTTTC